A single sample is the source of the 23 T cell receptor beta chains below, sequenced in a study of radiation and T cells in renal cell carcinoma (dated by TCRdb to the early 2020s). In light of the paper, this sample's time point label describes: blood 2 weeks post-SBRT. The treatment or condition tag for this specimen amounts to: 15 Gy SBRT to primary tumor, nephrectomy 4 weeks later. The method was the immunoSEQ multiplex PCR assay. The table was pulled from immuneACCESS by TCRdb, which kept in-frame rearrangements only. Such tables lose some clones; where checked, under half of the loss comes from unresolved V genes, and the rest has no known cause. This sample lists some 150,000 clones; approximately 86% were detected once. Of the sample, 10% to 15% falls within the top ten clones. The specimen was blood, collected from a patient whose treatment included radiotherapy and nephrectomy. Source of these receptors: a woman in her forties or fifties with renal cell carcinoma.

The DNA for the CDR3 is TGCGCCAGCAGGGACACCGGGACAGTCCAGAACACTGAAGCTTTCTTT. Protein: CASRDTGTVQNTEAFF. The V call is TRBV5-1, the J call TRBJ1-1, with 7 positions matching TRBD1. Germline assignment: CDR1 SGHRS and CDR2 YFSETQ. V gave up 5 bases and J gave up 1 base; unmatched junction bases: 11. The CDR3 runs 16 residues.

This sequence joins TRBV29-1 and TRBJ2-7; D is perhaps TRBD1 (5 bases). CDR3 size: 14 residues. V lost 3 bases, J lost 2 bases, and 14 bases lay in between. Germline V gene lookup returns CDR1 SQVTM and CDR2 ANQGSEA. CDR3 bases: TGCAGCGTTGAGTCAAACAGGCCCCCCTACGAGCAGTACTTC. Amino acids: CSVESNRPPYEQYF.

CDR3 sequence reads: CASSRDRAEKLFF. As DNA, the CDR3 is TGTGCCAGCAGCCGGGACAGGGCTGAAAAACTGTTTTTT. The chain links TRBV2 to TRBJ1-4, with 9 nucleotides matching TRBD1. CDR1 and CDR2 from the germline V gene are SNHLY and FYNNEI. With 6 bases clipped from V and 7 bases from J, the junction kept 3 bases outside the gene matches. CDR3 length equals 13 residues. The entire variable domain, with the rest obtained from reference TRBV2 and TRBJ1-4, is as follows: EPEVTQTPSHQVTQMGQEVILRCVPISNHLYFYWYRQILGQKVEFLVSFYNNEISEKSEIFDDQFSVERPDGSNFTLKIRSTKLEDSAMYFCASSRDRAEKLFFGSGTQLSVL.

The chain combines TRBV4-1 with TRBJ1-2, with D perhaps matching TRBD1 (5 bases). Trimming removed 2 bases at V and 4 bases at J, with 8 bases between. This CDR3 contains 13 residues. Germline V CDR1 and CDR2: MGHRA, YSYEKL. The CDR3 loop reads CASSQLGTYGYTF. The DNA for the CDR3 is TGCGCCAGCAGCCAATTAGGGACCTATGGCTACACCTTC.

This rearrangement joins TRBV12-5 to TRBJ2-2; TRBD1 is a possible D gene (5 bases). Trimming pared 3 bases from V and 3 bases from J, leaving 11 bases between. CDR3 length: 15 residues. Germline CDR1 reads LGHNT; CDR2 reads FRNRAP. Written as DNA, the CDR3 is TGTGCTAGTGGTTTTGTGTCAGGGTACACCGGGGAGCTGTTTTTT. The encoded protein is CASGFVSGYTGELFF.

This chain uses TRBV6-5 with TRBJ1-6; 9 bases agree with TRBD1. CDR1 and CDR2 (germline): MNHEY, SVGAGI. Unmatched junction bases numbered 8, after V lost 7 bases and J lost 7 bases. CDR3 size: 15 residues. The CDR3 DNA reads TGTGCCAGCAACCCCGGGACAGGGCCAAATTCACCCCTCCACTTT. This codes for CASNPGTGPNSPLHF.

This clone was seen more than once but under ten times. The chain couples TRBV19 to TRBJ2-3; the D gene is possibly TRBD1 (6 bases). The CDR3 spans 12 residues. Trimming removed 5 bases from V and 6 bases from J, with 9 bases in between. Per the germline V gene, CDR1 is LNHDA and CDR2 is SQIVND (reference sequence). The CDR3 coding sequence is TGTGCCAGTAGTTCCCAGGGGGATACGCAGTATTTT. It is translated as CASSSQGDTQYF.

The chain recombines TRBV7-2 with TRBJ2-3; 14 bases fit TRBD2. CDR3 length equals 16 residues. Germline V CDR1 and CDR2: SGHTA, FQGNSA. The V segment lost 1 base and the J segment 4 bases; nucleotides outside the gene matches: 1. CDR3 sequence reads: CASSLGLAGGADTQYF. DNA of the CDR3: TGTGCCAGCAGCTTAGGACTAGCGGGGGGGGCAGATACGCAGTATTTT.

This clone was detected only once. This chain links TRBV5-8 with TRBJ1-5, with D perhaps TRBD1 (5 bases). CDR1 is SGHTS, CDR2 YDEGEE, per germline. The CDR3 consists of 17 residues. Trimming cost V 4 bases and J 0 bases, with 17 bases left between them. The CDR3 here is CASSPLDRVYSNQPQHF. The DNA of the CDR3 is TGTGCCAGCAGCCCCCTTGACAGAGTATATAGCAATCAGCCCCAGCATTTT.

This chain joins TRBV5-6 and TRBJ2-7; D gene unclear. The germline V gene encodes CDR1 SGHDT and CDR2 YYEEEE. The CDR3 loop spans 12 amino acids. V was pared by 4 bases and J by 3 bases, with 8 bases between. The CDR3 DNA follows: TGTGCCAGCAGCATAAGAGACTACGAGCAGTACTTC. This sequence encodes CASSIRDYEQYF.

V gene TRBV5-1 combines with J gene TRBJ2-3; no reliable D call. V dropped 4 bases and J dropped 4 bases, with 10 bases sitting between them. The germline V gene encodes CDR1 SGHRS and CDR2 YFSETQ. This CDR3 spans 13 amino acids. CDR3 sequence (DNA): TGCGCCAGCAGCCTCCCGTCGCCAGATACGCAGTATTTT. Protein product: CASSLPSPDTQYF.

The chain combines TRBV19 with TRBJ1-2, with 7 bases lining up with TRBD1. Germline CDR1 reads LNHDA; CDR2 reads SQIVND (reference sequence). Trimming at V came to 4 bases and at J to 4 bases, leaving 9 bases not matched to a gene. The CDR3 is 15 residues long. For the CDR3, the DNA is TGTGCCAGTAGTACCTTGGACAGGTTCCTCTATGGCTACACCTTC. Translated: CASSTLDRFLYGYTF.

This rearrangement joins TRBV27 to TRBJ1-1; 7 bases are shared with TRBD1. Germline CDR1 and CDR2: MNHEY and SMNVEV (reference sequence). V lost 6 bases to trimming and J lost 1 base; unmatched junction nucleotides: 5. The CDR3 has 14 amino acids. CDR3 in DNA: TGTGCCAGCAGACTCAGGGGGGAGAACACTGAAGCTTTCTTT. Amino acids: CASRLRGENTEAFF.

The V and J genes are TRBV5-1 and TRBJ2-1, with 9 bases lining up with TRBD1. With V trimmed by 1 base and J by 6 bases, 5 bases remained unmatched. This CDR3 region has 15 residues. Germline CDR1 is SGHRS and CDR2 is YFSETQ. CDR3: CASSLRDRVANEQFF. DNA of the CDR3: TGCGCCAGCAGCTTGCGGGACAGGGTTGCCAATGAGCAGTTCTTC.

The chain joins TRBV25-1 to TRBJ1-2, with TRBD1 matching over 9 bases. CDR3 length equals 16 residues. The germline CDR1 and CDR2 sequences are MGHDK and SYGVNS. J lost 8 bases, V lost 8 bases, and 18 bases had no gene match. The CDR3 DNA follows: TGTGCCAGCTCAGAATTTTGGGAAAGGGACAGGGTAGGCTACACCTTC. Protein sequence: CASSEFWERDRVGYTF.

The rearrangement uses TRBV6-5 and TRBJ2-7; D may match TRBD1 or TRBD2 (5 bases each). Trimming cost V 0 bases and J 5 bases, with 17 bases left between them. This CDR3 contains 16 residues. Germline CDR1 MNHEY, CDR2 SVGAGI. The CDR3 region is CASSYSVGASEDEQYF. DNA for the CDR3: TGTGCCAGCAGTTACTCGGTCGGGGCATCGGAGGACGAGCAGTACTTC.

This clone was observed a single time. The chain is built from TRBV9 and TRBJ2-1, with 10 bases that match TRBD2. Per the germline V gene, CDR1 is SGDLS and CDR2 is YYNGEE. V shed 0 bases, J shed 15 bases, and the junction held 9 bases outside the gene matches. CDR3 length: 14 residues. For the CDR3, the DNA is TGTGCCAGCAGCGTAGCTACTAGCGGGGCCGTTCTGTTCTTC. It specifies CASSVATSGAVLFF.

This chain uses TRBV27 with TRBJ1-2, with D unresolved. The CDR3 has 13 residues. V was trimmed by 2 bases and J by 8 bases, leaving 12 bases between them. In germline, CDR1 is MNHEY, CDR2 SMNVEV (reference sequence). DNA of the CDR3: TGTGCCAGCAGTTTAGAGTGGGGTGGAGGCTACACCTTC. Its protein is CASSLEWGGGYTF.

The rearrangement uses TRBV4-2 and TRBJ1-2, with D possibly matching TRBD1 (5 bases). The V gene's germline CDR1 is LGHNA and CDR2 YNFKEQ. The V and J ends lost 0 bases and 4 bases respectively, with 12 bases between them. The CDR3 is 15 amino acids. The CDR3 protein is CASSQEEGKGYGYTF. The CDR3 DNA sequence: TGTGCCAGCAGCCAAGAGGAGGGGAAAGGCTATGGCTACACCTTC.

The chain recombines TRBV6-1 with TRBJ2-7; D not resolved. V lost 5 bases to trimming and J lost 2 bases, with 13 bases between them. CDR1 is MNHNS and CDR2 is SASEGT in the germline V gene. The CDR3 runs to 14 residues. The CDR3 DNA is TGTGCCAGCAGTTATGTGACAACAGCCTACGAGCAGTACTTC. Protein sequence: CASSYVTTAYEQYF.

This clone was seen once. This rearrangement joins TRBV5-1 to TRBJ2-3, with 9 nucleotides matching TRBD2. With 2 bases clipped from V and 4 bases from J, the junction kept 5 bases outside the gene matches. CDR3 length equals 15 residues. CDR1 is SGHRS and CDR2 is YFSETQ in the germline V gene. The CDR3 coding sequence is TGCGCCAGCAGCTTTGAACTAGCGGGTGCAGATACGCAGTATTTT. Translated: CASSFELAGADTQYF.

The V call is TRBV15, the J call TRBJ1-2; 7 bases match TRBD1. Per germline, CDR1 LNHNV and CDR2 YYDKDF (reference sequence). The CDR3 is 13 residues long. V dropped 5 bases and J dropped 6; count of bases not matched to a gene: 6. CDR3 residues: CATSPRRGDGYTF. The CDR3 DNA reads TGTGCCACCAGCCCCCGCAGGGGGGATGGCTACACCTTC. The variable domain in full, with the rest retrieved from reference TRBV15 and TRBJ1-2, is DAMVIQNPRYQVTQFGKPVTLSCSQTLNHNVMYWYQQKSSQAPKLLFHYYDKDFNNEADTPDNFQSRRPNTSFCFLDIRSPGLGDTAMYLCATSPRRGDGYTFGSGTRLTVV.

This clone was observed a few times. DNA of the CDR3: TGTGCCAGCAGTTACGTAGCGGGGGGATACAATGAGCAGTTCTTC. It is translated as CASSYVAGGYNEQFF. This chain links TRBV6-6 with TRBJ2-1; 10 bases are shared with TRBD2. The V gene's germline CDR1 is MNHNY and CDR2 SVGAGI (reference sequence). This CDR3 comprises 15 residues. Losses at the gene ends were 2 bases for V and 4 bases for J; bases not matched to a gene: 2.